Ten or more counts support the clone carrying this T cell receptor beta chain. Its antigen is unknown. The V gene end was trimmed by 5 bases and the J gene end by 1 base; junction bases not matched to a gene: 4. Germline V gene data show CDR1 as SGHNT and CDR2 as YENEEA. CDR3 length equals 15 residues. Building the TCR beta libraries relied on iRepertoire HTBI primers, and CDR3 regions underwent Arm-PCR. Using its own MiXCR run on the multiplex PCR reads, TCRdb lists one record per CDR3 protein. The sample includes 530,000 or so distinct CDR3 sequences, about 13% of them seen just once. The data belong to a study of regulatory T cells in long-lasting Graves disease. Study context: New Graves' disease cases had less than 3 months of antithyroid drugs. Study-wide results and limits: Persistent disease exhibited a predilection for TRBV28, TRBJ1-2 and TRBJ2-5.

The time point was: newly diagnosed GD, antithyroid drugs for less than 3 months. RNA extracted from PBMCs served as the sequencing template. This sample was shared with a second study, whose subject was T cells in Graves' hyperthyroidism and ophthalmopathy. As reported in that work: The study based diagnoses on clinical symptoms, serum thyroxine and TRAb, thyroid ultrasound and orbital computed tomography.

This chain connects TRBV11-3 to TRBJ2-7; 11 bases match TRBD1. The clonotype was recovered from a man under 40 with Graves disease. Source: peripheral blood mononuclear cells (PBMCs), taken at new diagnosis, from a patient treated with antithyroid drugs. The CDR3 reads CASSARDRGSYEQYF. The CDR3 coding sequence is TGTGCCAGCAGCGCGCGGGACAGGGGGTCCTACGAGCAGTACTTC.